This TCR beta chain was found in a study of early T cells in non-severe SARS-CoV-2 infection. Each CDR3 protein is one row after TCRdb ran MiXCR on the 5' RACE reads. The sample consists of some 54,000 distinct CDR3 sequences, about 10% of them appearing once. The V end lost 4 bases, the J end lost 2 bases, and 11 bases lay between the germline ends. Germline CDR1 is ENHRY and CDR2 is SYGVKD. The CDR3 length is 15 residues. Input material: whole blood. The TCR was taken from an adult who was a healthcare worker with PCR-confirmed SARS-CoV-2 infection or an uninfected control (not recorded which). The V and J genes are TRBV10-3 and TRBJ2-2; maybe TRBD2 (7 bases). The CDR3 region is CAISVGGGNTGELFF. The CDR3 nucleotides are TGTGCCATCAGTGTAGGCGGGGGCAACACCGGGGAGCTGTTTTTT.